This T cell receptor (beta chain) was captured by sequencing in a study of early T cells in non-severe SARS-CoV-2 infection. Broader study findings: Matches to VDJdb favored anti-spike CD8 responses and missed private and CD4 specificities.

MiXCR was run by TCRdb on the 5' RACE reads, yielding one entry per CDR3 protein. Counted here are about 47,000 distinct CDR3 sequences, roughly 10% occurring once; the ten biggest clones make up roughly 5.5%. CDR1 and CDR2 (germline): GTSNPN, SVGIG (reference sequence). J lost 3 bases, V lost 2 bases, and 15 bases had no gene match. This CDR3 is built from 18 residues. On this clonotype: Its antigen is not known.

The chain recombines TRBV30 with TRBJ1-5; the match to TRBD1 covers 8 bases. Sample: whole blood, taken at baseline. The TCR sequence derives from an adult who was a healthcare worker with PCR-confirmed SARS-CoV-2 infection or an uninfected control (not recorded which). The CDR3 is CAWSLGTGKTRLNQPQHF. The CDR3 DNA reads TGTGCCTGGAGTCTTGGGACAGGAAAAACGAGGCTCAATCAGCCCCAGCATTTT.